This T cell receptor beta chain is from a study of shared clonotypes between healthy human individuals. Overall study context: Used for every donor were three CD4 naive, three CD4 memory, two CD8 naive and one CD8 memory plate.

The study, taken as a whole, reports: The low donor count limited represented genetic and exposure-history diversity.

J lost 7 bases, V lost 6 bases, and 9 bases had no gene match. Germline V lookup: CDR1 SQVTM, CDR2 ANQGSEA. The CDR3 sequence is 13 residues long. Worth noting for this clone: Its cognate antigen is unknown.

Assay execution took place at the deep level. Evenly divided among several immunoSEQ plates was the genomic DNA of each subset. Repertoires were generated with immunoSEQ multiplex PCR, while TCRdb's copy carries only in-frame clones and drops some. The data hold millions of clones, with 95% observed a single time. The rearrangement uses TRBV29-1 and TRBJ1-3; 7 bases line up with TRBD1. The sequencing sample was made of naive CD4+ T cells sorted from blood. The subset is: CD45RA+ positively selected. This clonotype was obtained from a man aged 18-30 years in good health. The CDR3 DNA sequence: TGCAGCGTCACTGTACAACAGGGGAACACCATATATTTT. Translation gives CSVTVQQGNTIYF.